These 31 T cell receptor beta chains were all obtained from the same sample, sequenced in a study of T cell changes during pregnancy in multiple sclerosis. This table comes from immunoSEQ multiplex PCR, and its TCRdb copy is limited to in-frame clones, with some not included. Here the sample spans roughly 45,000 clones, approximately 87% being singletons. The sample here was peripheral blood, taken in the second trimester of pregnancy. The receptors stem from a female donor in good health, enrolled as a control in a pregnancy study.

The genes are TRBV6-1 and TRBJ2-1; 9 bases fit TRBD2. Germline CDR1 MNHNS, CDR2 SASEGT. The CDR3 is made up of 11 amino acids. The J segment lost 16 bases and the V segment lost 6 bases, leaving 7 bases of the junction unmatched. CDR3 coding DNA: TGTGCCAGCAGCTACGGGACTAGCACTTTCTTC. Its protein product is CASSYGTSTFF.

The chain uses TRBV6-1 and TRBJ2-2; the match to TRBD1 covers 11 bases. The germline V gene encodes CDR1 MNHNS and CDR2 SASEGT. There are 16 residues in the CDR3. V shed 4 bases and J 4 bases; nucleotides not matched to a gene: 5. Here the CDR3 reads CASSGGQGVITGELFF. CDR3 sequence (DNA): TGTGCCAGCAGTGGGGGACAGGGGGTTATCACCGGGGAGCTGTTTTTT.

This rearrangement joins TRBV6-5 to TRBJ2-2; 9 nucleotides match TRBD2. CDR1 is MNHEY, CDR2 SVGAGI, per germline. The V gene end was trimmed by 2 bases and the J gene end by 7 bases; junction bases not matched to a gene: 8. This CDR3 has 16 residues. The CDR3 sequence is CASSYVAGGLNGELFF. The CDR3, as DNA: TGTGCCAGCAGTTACGTGGCGGGGGGGCTTAACGGGGAGCTGTTTTTT.

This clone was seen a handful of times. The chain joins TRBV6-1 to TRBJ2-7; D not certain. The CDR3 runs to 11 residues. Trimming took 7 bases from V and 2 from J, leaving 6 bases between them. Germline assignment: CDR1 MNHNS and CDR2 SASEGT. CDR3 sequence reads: CASTGAYEQYF. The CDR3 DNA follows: TGTGCCAGCACTGGAGCCTACGAGCAGTACTTC.

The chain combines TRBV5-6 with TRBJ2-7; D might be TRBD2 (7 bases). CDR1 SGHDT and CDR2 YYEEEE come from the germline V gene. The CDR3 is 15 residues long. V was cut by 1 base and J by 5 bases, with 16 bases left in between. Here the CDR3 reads CASSLRWGGLNEQYF. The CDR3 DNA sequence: TGTGCCAGCAGCTTGCGGTGGGGGGGCCTAAACGAGCAGTACTTC.

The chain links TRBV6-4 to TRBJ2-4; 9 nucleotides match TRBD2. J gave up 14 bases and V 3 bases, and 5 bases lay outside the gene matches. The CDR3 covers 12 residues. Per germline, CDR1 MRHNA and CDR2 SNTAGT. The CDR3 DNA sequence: TGTGCCAGCAGTGATCTAGCGGGGATCAAGTACTTC. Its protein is CASSDLAGIKYF.

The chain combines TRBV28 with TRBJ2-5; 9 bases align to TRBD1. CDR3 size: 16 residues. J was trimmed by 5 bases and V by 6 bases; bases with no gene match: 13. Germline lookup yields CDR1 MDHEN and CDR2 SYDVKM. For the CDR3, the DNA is TGTGCCAGCAGCAGCTCCGGGACAGGGCGTGCGGAGACCCAGTACTTC. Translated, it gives CASSSSGTGRAETQYF.

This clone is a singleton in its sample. The CDR3 sequence: CASSPPSGVVTYEQYF. CDR3 sequence (DNA): TGTGCCAGCAGCCCCCCTAGCGGGGTTGTGACCTACGAGCAGTACTTC. The V gene is TRBV7-2, the J gene TRBJ2-7, with 9 nucleotides matching TRBD2. Germline CDR1 and CDR2: SGHTA and FQGNSA. The trim removed 5 bases at V and 2 bases at J, leaving 10 bases unmatched. The CDR3 totals 16 residues. The full variable domain, with the rest looked up from reference TRBV7-2 and TRBJ2-7, is GAGVSQSPSNKVTEKGKDVELRCDPISGHTALYWYRQSLGQGLEFLIYFQGNSAPDKSGLPSDRFSAERTGGSVSTLTIQRTQQEDSAVYLCASSPPSGVVTYEQYFGPGTRLTVT.

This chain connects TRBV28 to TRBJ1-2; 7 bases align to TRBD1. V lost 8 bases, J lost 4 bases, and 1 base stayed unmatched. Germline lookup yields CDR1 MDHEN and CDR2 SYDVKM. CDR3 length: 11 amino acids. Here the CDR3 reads CASRDSYGYTF. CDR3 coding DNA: TGTGCCAGCCGGGACAGCTATGGCTACACCTTC.

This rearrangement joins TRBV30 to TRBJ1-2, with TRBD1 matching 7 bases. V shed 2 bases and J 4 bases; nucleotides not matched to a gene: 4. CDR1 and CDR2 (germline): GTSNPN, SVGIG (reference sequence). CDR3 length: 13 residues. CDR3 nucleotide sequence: TGTGCCTGGAGTAAGGGGGCGGGCTATGGCTACACCTTC. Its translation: CAWSKGAGYGYTF.

The CDR3 nucleotides are TGTGCCAGCAGCTTAGCGCCAGGGGAGCAACAGCATTTT. It yields the protein CASSLAPGEQQHF. The chain couples TRBV7-8 to TRBJ1-5, with a tentative D call TRBD1 (6 bases). This CDR3 is 13 amino acids long. Germline V gene data show CDR1 as SGHVS and CDR2 as FQNEAQ. The ends were cut back, 0 bases at V and 13 bases at J, with 13 bases in the middle.

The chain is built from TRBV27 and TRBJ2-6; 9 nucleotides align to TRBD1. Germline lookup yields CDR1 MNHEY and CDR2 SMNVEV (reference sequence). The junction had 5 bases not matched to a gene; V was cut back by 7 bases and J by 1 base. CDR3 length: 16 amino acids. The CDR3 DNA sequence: TGTGCCAGCACCCAGACAGGGGGATCTGGGGCCAACGTCCTGACTTTC. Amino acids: CASTQTGGSGANVLTF.

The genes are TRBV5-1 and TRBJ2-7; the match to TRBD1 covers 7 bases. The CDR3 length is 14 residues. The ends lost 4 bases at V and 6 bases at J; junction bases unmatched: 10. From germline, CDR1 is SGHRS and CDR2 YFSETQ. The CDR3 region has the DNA TGCGCCAGCAGCACCCCGGGACAGATCGGCGAGCAGTACTTC. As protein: CASSTPGQIGEQYF.

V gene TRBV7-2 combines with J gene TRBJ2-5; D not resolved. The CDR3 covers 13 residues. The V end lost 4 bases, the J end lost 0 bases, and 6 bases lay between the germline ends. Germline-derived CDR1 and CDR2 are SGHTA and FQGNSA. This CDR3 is CASSSRYQETQYF. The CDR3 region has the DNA TGTGCCAGCAGCTCGAGATACCAAGAGACCCAGTACTTC.

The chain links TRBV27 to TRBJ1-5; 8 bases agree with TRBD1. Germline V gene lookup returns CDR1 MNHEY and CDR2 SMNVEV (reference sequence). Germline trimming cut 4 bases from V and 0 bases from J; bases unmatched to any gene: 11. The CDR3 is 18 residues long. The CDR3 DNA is TGTGCCAGCAGTTGGAGGGGGCAGGGGGCGGTTAGCAATCAGCCCCAGCATTTT. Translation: CASSWRGQGAVSNQPQHF.

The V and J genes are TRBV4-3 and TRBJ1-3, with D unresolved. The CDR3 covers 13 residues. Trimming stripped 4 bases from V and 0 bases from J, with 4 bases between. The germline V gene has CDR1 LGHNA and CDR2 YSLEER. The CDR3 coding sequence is TGCGCCAGCAGCCCACACTCTGGAAACACCATATATTTT. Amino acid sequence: CASSPHSGNTIYF.

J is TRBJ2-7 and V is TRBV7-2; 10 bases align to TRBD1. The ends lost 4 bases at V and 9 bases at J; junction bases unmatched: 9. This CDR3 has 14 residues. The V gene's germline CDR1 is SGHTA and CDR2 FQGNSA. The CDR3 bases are TGTGCCAGCAGCTCCTGGACAGGGGGGATTGGGCAGTACTTC. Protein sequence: CASSSWTGGIGQYF.

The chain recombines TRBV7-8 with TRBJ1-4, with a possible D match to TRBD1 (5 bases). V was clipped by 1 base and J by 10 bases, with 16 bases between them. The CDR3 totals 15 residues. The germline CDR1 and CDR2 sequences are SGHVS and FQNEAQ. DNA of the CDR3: TGTGCCAGCAGCTTAGGCGGGACCTTGTCCGGAAAACTGTTTTTT. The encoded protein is CASSLGGTLSGKLFF. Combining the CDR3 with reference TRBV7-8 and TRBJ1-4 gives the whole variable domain GAGVSQSPRYKVAKRGQDVALRCDPISGHVSLFWYQQALGQGPEFLTYFQNEAQLDKSGLPSDRFFAERPEGSVSTLKIQRTQQEDSAVYLCASSLGGTLSGKLFFGSGTQLSVL.

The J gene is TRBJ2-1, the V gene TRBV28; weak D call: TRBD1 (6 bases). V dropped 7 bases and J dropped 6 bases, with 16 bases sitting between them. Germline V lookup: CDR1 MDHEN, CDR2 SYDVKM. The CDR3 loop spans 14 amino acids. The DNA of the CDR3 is TGTGCCAGCATTGGGGCAGGGGCGGGCAATGAGCAGTTCTTC. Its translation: CASIGAGAGNEQFF. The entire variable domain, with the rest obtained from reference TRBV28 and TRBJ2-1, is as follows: DVKVTQSSRYLVKRTGEKVFLECVQDMDHENMFWYRQDPGLGLRLIYFSYDVKMKEKGDIPEGYSVSREKKERFSLILESASTNQTSMYLCASIGAGAGNEQFFGPGTRLTVL.

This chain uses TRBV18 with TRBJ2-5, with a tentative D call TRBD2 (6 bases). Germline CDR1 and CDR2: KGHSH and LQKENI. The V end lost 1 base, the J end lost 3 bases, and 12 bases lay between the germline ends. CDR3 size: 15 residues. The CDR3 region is CASSPLFREKETQYF. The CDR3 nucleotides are TGTGCCAGCTCACCACTTTTCCGGGAGAAAGAGACCCAGTACTTC.

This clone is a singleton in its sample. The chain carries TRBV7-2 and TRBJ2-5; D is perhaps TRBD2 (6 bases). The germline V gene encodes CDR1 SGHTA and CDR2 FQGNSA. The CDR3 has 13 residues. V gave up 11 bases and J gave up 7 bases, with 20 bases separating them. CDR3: CAQRSLAAGTQYF. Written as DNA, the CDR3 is TGTGCCCAACGCTCACTAGCAGCGGGGACCCAGTACTTC. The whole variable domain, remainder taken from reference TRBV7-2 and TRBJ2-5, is GAGVSQSPSNKVTEKGKDVELRCDPISGHTALYWYRQSLGQGLEFLIYFQGNSAPDKSGLPSDRFSAERTGGSVSTLTIQRTQQEDSAVYLCAQRSLAAGTQYFGPGTRLLVL.

The CDR3 region is CASLDSSYNEQFF. Written as DNA, the CDR3 is TGTGCCAGTTTGGACAGTTCTTACAATGAGCAGTTCTTC. The V gene is TRBV19, the J gene TRBJ2-1; D is possibly TRBD1 (6 bases). The CDR3 has 13 amino acids. Trimming stripped 8 bases from V and 4 bases from J, with 12 bases between. Looked up from germline, CDR1 is LNHDA and CDR2 is SQIVND (reference sequence). Based on the CDR3 plus reference TRBV19 and TRBJ2-1, the full variable domain is DGGITQSPKYLFRKEGQNVTLSCEQNLNHDAMYWYRQDPGQGLRLIYYSQIVNDFQKGDIAEGYSVSREKKESFPLTVTSAQKNPTAFYLCASLDSSYNEQFFGPGTRLTVL.

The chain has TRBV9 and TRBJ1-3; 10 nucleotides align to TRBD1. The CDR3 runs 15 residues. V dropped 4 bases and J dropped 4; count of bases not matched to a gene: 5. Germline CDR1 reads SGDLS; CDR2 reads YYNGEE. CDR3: CASSPGTGVGNTIYF. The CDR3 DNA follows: TGTGCCAGCAGCCCCGGGACAGGGGTCGGAAACACCATATATTTT.

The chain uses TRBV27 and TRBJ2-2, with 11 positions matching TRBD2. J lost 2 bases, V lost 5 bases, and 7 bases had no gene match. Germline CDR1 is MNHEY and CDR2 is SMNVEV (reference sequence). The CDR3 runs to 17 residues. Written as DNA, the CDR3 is TGTGCCAGCAGTCCCCTCGGGACTAGCGGTAACACCGGGGAGCTGTTTTTT. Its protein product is CASSPLGTSGNTGELFF.

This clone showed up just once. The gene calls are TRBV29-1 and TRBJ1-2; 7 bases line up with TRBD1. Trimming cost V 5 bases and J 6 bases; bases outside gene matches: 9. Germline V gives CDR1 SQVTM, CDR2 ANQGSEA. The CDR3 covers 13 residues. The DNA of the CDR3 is TGCAGCGTTAATACCGGGACAGCACATGGCTACACCTTC. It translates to CSVNTGTAHGYTF.

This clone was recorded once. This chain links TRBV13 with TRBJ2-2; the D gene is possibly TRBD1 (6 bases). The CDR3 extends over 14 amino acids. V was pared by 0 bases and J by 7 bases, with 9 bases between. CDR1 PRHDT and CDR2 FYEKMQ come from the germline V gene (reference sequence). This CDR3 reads CASSLGRGNGELFF. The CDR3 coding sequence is TGTGCCAGCAGCTTAGGCAGGGGAAACGGGGAGCTGTTTTTT. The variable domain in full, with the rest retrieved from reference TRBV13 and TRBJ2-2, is AAGVIQSPRHLIKEKRETATLKCYPIPRHDTVYWYQQGPGQDPQFLISFYEKMQSDKGSIPDRFSAQQFSDYHSELNMSSLELGDSALYFCASSLGRGNGELFFGEGSRLTVL.

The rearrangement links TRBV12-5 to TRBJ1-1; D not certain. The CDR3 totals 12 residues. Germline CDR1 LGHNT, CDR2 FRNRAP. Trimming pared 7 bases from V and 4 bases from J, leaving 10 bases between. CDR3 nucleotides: TGTGCTAGTGCCTTTTTTCTCACTGAAGCTTTCTTT. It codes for CASAFFLTEAFF.

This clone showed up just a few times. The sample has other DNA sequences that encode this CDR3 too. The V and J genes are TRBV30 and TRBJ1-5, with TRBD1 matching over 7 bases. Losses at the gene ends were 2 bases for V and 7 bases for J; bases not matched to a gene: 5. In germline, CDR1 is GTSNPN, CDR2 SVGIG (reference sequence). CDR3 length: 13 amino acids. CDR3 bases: TGTGCCTGGAGTTTGGCAGGGGGGCAGCCCCAGCATTTT. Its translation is CAWSLAGGQPQHF. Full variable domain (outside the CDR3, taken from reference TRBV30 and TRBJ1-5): SQTIHQWPATLVQPVGSPLSLECTVEGTSNPNLYWYRQAAGRGLQLLFYSVGIGQISSEVPQNLSASRPQDRQFILSSKKLLLSDSGFYLCAWSLAGGQPQHFGDGTRLSIL.

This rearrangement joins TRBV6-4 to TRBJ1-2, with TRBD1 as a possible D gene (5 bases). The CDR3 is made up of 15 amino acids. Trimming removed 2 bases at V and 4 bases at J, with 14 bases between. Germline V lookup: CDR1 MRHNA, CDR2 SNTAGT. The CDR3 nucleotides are TGTGCCAGCAGTGACCGAGGAGGGGTAGGCTATGGCTACACCTTC. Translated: CASSDRGGVGYGYTF.

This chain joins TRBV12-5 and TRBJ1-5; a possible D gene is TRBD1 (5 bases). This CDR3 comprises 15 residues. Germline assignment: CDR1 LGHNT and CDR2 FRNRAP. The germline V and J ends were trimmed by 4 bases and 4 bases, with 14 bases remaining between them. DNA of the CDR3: TGTGCTAGTGGTTCGGTCGGGGGGGGTAATCAGCCCCAGCATTTT. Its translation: CASGSVGGGNQPQHF.

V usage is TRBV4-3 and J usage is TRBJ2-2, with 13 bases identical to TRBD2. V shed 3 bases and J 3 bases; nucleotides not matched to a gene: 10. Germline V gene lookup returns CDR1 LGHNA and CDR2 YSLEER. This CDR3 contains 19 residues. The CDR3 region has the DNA TGCGCCAGCAGCCAGCACCCACTAGCGGGGGGGCGTCACACCGGGGAGCTGTTTTTT. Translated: CASSQHPLAGGRHTGELFF.